The clone carrying this T cell receptor (beta chain) was seen a few times. Its antigen remains unknown. These data belong to a study of T cells in Graves' hyperthyroidism and ophthalmopathy. Amplification targeted TCR beta CDR3 regions from RNA transcripts. The HTBI primer set served for first-round RT-PCR of the TCR CDR3. Via MiXCR, TCRdb re-called the multiplex PCR reads, giving one row per CDR3 protein. The table records about 640,000 distinct CDR3 sequences, less than 25% of them present only once. There are 15 residues in the CDR3. Per germline, CDR1 SEHNR and CDR2 FQNEAQ (reference sequence). Trimming at V came to 7 bases and at J to 4 bases, leaving 9 bases not matched to a gene. Notes on the study in general: Appearing also in blood were most of the thyroid clonotypes expanded above 0.001.

It was uncontrolled infection, other autoimmune disease, pregnancy or lactation that excluded patients. Extraction of PBMCs used roughly 9.3 ml of fresh peripheral blood. This chain connects TRBV7-9 to TRBJ2-1, with 8 nucleotides matching TRBD2. This sequence was found in a man between 25 and 39 years old with Graves' ophthalmopathy. Specimen: blood. The CDR3 loop is CASIDSGKSYNEQFF. Written as DNA, the CDR3 is TGTGCCAGCATCGATAGCGGGAAGTCGTACAATGAGCAGTTCTTC.